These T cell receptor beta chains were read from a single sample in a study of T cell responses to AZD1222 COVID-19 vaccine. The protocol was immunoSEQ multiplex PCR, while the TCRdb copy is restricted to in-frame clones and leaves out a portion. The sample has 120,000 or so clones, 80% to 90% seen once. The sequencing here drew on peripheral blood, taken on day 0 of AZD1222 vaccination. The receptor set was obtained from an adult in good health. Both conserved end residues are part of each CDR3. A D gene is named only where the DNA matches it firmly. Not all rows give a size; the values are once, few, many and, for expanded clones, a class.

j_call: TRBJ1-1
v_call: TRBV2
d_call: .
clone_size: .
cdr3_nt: TGTGCCAGCAGTGAAGATGGCAGGGGCTCGCCGGTCTTT
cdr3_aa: CASSEDGRGSPVF

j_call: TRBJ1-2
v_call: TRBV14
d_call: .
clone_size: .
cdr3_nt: TGTGCCAGCAGCCTCGGGACACCAGTCTATGGCTACACCTTC
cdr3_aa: CASSLGTPVYGYTF

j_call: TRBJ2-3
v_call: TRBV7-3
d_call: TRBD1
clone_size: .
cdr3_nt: TGTGCCAGCAGCTTAGGTAGGGACAGGGTGGCAGATACGCAGTATTTT
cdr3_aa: CASSLGRDRVADTQYF

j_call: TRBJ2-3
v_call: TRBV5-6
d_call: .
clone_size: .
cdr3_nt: TGTGCCAGCAGCTTTTTCGGTCAGGCGCAGTATTTT
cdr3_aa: CASSFFGQAQYF

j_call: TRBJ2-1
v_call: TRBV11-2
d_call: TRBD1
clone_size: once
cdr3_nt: TGTGCCAGCAGCTCCCGGGACAGAGGGTGGAATGAGCAGTTCTTC
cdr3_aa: CASSSRDRGWNEQFF

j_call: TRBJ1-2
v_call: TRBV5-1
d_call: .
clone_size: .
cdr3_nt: TGCGCCAGCAGCTTGGTCCTAGACTATGGCTACACCTTC
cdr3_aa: CASSLVLDYGYTF

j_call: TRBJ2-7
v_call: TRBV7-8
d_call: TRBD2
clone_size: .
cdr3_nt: TGTGCCAGCAGCCGAGGACTAGCGGGATACGAGCAGTACTTC
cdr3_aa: CASSRGLAGYEQYF

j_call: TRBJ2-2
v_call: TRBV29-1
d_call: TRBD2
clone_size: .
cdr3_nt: TGCAGACTAGCGGGGGCCGATTCGAACACCGGGGAGCTGTTTTTT
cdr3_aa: CRLAGADSNTGELFF

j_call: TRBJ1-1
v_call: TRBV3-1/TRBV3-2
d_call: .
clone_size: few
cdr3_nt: TGTGCCAGCAGCCAAGGCCCCGGATCCACGGCTTTCTTT
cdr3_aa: CASSQGPGSTAFF

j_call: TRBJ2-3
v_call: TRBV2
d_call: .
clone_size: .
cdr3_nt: TGTGCCAGCACGAAAGGACGGCCCGGCCCGACAGATACGCAGTATTTT
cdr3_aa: CASTKGRPGPTDTQYF

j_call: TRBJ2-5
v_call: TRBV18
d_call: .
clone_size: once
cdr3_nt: TGTGCCAGCTCACCCTTCACCGGGGAAGAGACCCAGTACTTC
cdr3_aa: CASSPFTGEETQYF

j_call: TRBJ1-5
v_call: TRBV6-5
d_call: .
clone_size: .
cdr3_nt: TGTGCCAGCAGTTCGACAGTCCTAAATCTGCCCCAGCATTTT
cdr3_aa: CASSSTVLNLPQHF

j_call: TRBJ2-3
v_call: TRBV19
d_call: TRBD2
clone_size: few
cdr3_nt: TGTGCCAGTAGGAGGACTAGCGGGACCTTGGGCTCGGATACGCAGTATTTT
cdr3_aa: CASRRTSGTLGSDTQYF

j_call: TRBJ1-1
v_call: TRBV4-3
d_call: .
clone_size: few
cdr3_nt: TGCGCCAGCAGCCAAGAGGGGGTAGGCACTGAAGCTTTCTTT
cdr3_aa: CASSQEGVGTEAFF

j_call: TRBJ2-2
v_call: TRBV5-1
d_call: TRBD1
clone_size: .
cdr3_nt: TGCGCCAGCAGCCCCCGGGACAGGGGGGTCGCGAACACCGGGGAGCTGTTTTTT
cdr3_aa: CASSPRDRGVANTGELFF

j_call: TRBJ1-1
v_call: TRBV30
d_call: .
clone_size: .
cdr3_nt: TGTGCCTGGAGTGTCAGGAACACTGAAGCTTTCTTT
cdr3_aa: CAWSVRNTEAFF

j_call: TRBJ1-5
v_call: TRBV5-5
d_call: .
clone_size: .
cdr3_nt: TGTGCCAGCATCTACCTAGGATGGCAGCCCCAGCATTTT
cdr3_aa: CASIYLGWQPQHF

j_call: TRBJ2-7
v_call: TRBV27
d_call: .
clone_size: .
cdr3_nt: TGTGCCAGCAGCTCTGCAGGTTCCCCCCGCGAGCAGTACTTC
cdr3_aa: CASSSAGSPREQYF

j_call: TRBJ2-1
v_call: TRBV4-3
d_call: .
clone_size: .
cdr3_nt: TGCGCCAGCAGCCAAGACCTGGACTACAATGAGCAGTTCTTC
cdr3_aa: CASSQDLDYNEQFF

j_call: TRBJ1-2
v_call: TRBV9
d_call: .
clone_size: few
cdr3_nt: TGTGCCAGCGGCCGTCAGGGTTTTAGGGGCTACACCTTC
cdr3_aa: CASGRQGFRGYTF

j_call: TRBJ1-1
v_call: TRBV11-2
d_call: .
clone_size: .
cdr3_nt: TGTGCCAGCAGCTTATCCATGGTAGGGGGAAGAGAAGCTTTCTTT
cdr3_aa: CASSLSMVGGREAFF

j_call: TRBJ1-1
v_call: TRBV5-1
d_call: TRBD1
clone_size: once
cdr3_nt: TGCGCCAGCAGCCTCCCAACAGGGGGCGGCGGGAACACTGAAGCTTTCTTT
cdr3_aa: CASSLPTGGGGNTEAFF

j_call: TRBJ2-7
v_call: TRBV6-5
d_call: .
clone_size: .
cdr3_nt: TGTGCCAGCAGAGGAGTGGGCTACGAGCAGTACTTC
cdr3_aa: CASRGVGYEQYF

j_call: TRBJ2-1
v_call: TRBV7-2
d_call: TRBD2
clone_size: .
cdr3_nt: TGTGCCAGCAAACGGGGGGGCTCCTACAATGAGCAGTTCTTC
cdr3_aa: CASKRGGSYNEQFF

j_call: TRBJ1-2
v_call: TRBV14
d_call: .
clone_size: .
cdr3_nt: TGTGCCAGCAGCCGAGGGGTTGGGGGCTACACCTTC
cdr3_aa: CASSRGVGGYTF

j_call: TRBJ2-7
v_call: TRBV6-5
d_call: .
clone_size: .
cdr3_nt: TGTGCCAGCAGTTCTGGGGCCTACGAGCAGTACTTC
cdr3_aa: CASSSGAYEQYF

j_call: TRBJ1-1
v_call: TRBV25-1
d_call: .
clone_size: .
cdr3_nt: TGTGCCAGCAGTGCGGGGGCGATCACTGAAGCTTTCTTT
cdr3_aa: CASSAGAITEAFF

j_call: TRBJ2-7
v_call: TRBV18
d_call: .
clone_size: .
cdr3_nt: TGTGCCAGCTCAGCGGTGGGGGGAACGATCTACGAGCAGTACTTC
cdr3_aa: CASSAVGGTIYEQYF